The rows below give T cell receptor beta chains drawn from one sample of a study of blood T cell repertoires in COVID-19. The assay was immunoSEQ multiplex PCR, and TCRdb's table has in-frame clones only and misses some. The data show 200,000 to 250,000 clones, 84% seen once. The sequencing sample was made of peripheral blood. These receptor sequences come from an elderly woman with active or convalescent COVID-19. The CDR3 runs from the conserved cysteine through the conserved F or W. A D gene is named only where the DNA matches it firmly. Not every row has a clone size; where given, it reads once, few, many or a size class.

j_gene | d_gene | abundance | v_gene | CDR3nt | CDR3aa
TRBJ1-6 | TRBD1 | NA | TRBV7-9 | TGTGCCAGCAGCCCGGGGACAGTTAATTCACCCCTCCACTTT | CASSPGTVNSPLHF
TRBJ2-1 | NA | NA | TRBV29-1 | TGCAGCGTTGAAGAGACAGTCTTCTATGAGCAGTTCTTC | CSVEETVFYEQFF
TRBJ2-7 | NA | NA | TRBV27 | TGTGCCAGCAGTTTATTGGGGGGGGCTTCCTACGAGCAGTACTTC | CASSLLGGASYEQYF
TRBJ2-3 | NA | NA | TRBV5-5 | TGTGCCAGCAGCTTGCTCGGGAGCACAGATACGCAGTATTTT | CASSLLGSTDTQYF
TRBJ1-3 | NA | NA | TRBV6-4 | TGTGCCAGCAGTGACTCGATGAGGGCTAACTCTGGAAACACCATATATTTT | CASSDSMRANSGNTIYF
TRBJ2-7 | TRBD1 | NA | TRBV5-8 | TGTGCCAGCAGCGTGACCGGGACAGGGTTCTATATGTCGTCCTACGAGCAGTACTTC | CASSVTGTGFYMSSYEQYF
TRBJ1-2 | NA | NA | TRBV28 | TGTGCCAGCAGTTTAGCGATACGTAGCTATGGCTACACCTTC | CASSLAIRSYGYTF
TRBJ2-3 | TRBD1 | NA | TRBV5-1 | TGCGCCAGCAGCTCGGGACAGGGGAAGGTTACGCAGTATTTT | CASSSGQGKVTQYF
TRBJ1-5 | TRBD1 | NA | TRBV19 | TGTGCCAGTAGTATCGGTGGGGTGGCGGGACAGGGCAATCAGCCCCAGCATTTT | CASSIGGVAGQGNQPQHF
TRBJ2-2 | TRBD2 | NA | TRBV7-2 | TGTGCCAGCAGCTTCGGTTCCGGCGGGAGATCGAACACCGGGGAGCTGTTTTTT | CASSFGSGGRSNTGELFF
TRBJ1-5 | NA | NA | TRBV6-6 | TGTGCCAGCAGTTCCTCCAACAGGGCCTACAATCAGCCCCAGCATTTT | CASSSSNRAYNQPQHF
TRBJ1-4 | TRBD1 | NA | TRBV24-1 | TGTGCCACCAGTGATTCGGGACAGGAGAATGAAAAACTGTTTTTT | CATSDSGQENEKLFF
TRBJ1-4 | TRBD1 | NA | TRBV7-9 | TGTGCCAGCAGCCCCGGACAGGCCACTAATGAAAAACTGTTTTTT | CASSPGQATNEKLFF
TRBJ2-5 | NA | once | TRBV18 | TGTGCCAGCTCACCTTTATCCTCCTCTACGGAGACCCAGTACTTC | CASSPLSSSTETQYF
TRBJ2-1 | TRBD2 | NA | TRBV11-3 | TGTGCCAGCAGTTACTCAACGGGACTAGCGGGAAGGGTTGAGCAGTTCTTC | CASSYSTGLAGRVEQFF
TRBJ1-1 | NA | NA | TRBV11-2 | TGTGCCAGCAGCTTTCAACAGGGACGGGGCACTGAAGCTTTCTTT | CASSFQQGRGTEAFF
TRBJ2-6 | NA | NA | TRBV6-1 | TGTGCCAGCAGTGACAGGGCTGGGGCCAACGTCCTGACTTTC | CASSDRAGANVLTF
TRBJ1-2 | NA | NA | TRBV21-1 | TGTGCCAGCAATAAGGACAGCGCTAACTATGGCTACACCTTC | CASNKDSANYGYTF
TRBJ2-1 | TRBD1 | NA | TRBV15 | TGTGCCACCATGACAGGGTTATCCTACAATGAGCAGTTCTTC | CATMTGLSYNEQFF
TRBJ1-4 | NA | NA | TRBV5-1 | TGCGCCAGCAGCTTGGGGCAGGGGCAGAGGGGACTGTTTTTT | CASSLGQGQRGLFF
TRBJ1-6 | NA | NA | TRBV27 | TGTGCCAGCAGCATCCAGGAGGGCAGAAATTCACCCCTCCACTTT | CASSIQEGRNSPLHF
TRBJ1-2 | TRBD1 | NA | TRBV5-1 | TGCGCCAGCAAACAGATGGACAGGGACTATGGCTACACCTTC | CASKQMDRDYGYTF
TRBJ2-5 | NA | NA | TRBV7-8 | TGTGCCAGCAGCTTAGTCAGGGCGGAGACCCAGTACTTC | CASSLVRAETQYF
TRBJ2-3 | TRBD2 | NA | TRBV18 | TGTGCCAGCTCACCATTACCCGGCCTAGCGGTCACAGATACGCAGTATTTT | CASSPLPGLAVTDTQYF
TRBJ1-2 | NA | once | TRBV5-1 | TGCGCCAGCAGCTTGGAGTGGGCCGACTACACCTTC | CASSLEWADYTF
TRBJ1-1 | TRBD1 | NA | TRBV10-3 | TGTGCCATCAGGGGTTCAGGGGGCCTCGGTGAAGCTTTCTTT | CAIRGSGGLGEAFF
TRBJ2-3 | TRBD2 | NA | TRBV29-1 | TGCAGCGTTCAGGGGACTAGCGCGCAGTATTTT | CSVQGTSAQYF
TRBJ2-7 | TRBD2 | NA | TRBV3-1/TRBV3-2 | TGTGCCAGCAGCCCCCTCGGAGCGGGAGGGCCGGAGGAGCAGTACTTC | CASSPLGAGGPEEQYF
TRBJ2-1 | TRBD1 | NA | TRBV6-2/TRBV6-3 | TGTGCCAGCAGTTACCGGACAGGGCTTGAGCAGTTCTTC | CASSYRTGLEQFF
TRBJ2-5 | TRBD2 | NA | TRBV27 | TGTGCCAGCAGTTTGCTAGCGGGGGGGCAGGGGACCCAGTACTTC | CASSLLAGGQGTQYF
TRBJ2-4 | NA | NA | TRBV6-2/TRBV6-3 | TGTGCCAGCAGTTGGGGAGGCAGCGGACGGCGCGAAAACATTCAGTACTTC | CASSWGGSGRRENIQYF
TRBJ2-7 | NA | NA | TRBV5-1 | TGCGCCAGCAGCAGAGAGGCCTACGAGCAGTACTTC | CASSREAYEQYF
TRBJ1-1 | TRBD1 | NA | TRBV5-1 | TGCGCCAGCGGGACAGGGGACATGAACACTGAAGCTTTCTTT | CASGTGDMNTEAFF
TRBJ1-1 | TRBD1 | NA | TRBV4-1 | TGCGCCAGCAGCCAAGTCCAGGGGGAGACTGAAGCTTTCTTT | CASSQVQGETEAFF
TRBJ2-5 | NA | NA | TRBV9 | TGTGCCAGCAGCGTATCCTGGGGCGGGGTCAAACAAGAGACCCAGTACTTC | CASSVSWGGVKQETQYF
TRBJ1-6 | TRBD1 | NA | TRBV6-2/TRBV6-3 | TGTGCCAGCAGCTCCGGGACAGAAAATTCACCCCTCCACTTT | CASSSGTENSPLHF
TRBJ2-2 | TRBD2 | NA | TRBV29-1 | TGCAGCGTTGAAGAGGCGGGGGGGGTCGCCGGGGAGCTGTTTTTT | CSVEEAGGVAGELFF
TRBJ2-1 | TRBD2 | NA | TRBV4-2 | TGTGCCAGCAGCCAAGCTTATTCGACTAGCCATGAGCAGTTCTTC | CASSQAYSTSHEQFF
TRBJ2-5 | NA | few | TRBV20-1 | TGCAGTGCTTGGAGGGGCGAGACCCAGTACTTC | CSAWRGETQYF
TRBJ2-7 | NA | NA | TRBV25-1 | TGTGCCAGCAAAGGACAGTTCTCCTACGAGCAGTACTTC | CASKGQFSYEQYF
TRBJ2-7 | TRBD2 | NA | TRBV7-2 | TGTGCCAGCAGCATACTAGCGGGGGGGAACGAGCAGTACTTC | CASSILAGGNEQYF
TRBJ1-1 | NA | NA | TRBV7-9 | TGTGCCAGCAGCCACACAGATGCATCGAACACTGAAGCTTTCTTT | CASSHTDASNTEAFF
TRBJ1-1 | NA | NA | TRBV4-3 | TGCGCCAGCAGCCAAGATTTAATGGGGGGAGGGACTGAAGCTTTCTTT | CASSQDLMGGGTEAFF
TRBJ2-7 | NA | few | TRBV2 | TGTGCCAGCAGTGGGGCGGACACCTACGAGCAGTACTTC | CASSGADTYEQYF
TRBJ2-7 | NA | NA | TRBV7-2 | TGTGCCAGCAGCTTACGACAGGTGTTCTACGAGCAGTACTTC | CASSLRQVFYEQYF
TRBJ2-7 | NA | once | TRBV27 | TGTGCCAGCAGTTTTAGTCGGGTGGGTTCCCACGAGCAGTACTTC | CASSFSRVGSHEQYF
TRBJ2-5 | NA | NA | TRBV21-1 | TGTGCCAGCAGCGCGGGGCAGCAGTTCCAAGAGACCCAGTACTTC | CASSAGQQFQETQYF